The sequence of this T cell receptor (beta chain) was determined in a study of shared clonotypes between healthy human individuals. Free of recent acute infections or vaccinations, the donors were healthy HIV-negative adults. The donors were all Caucasian adults (living in Nashville, Tennessee). With respect to this clone: Its antigen is currently unknown.

V was pared by 6 bases and J by 6 bases, with 14 bases between. The germline V gene has CDR1 SGHTA and CDR2 FQGNSA. This CDR3 contains 13 residues. The material for each subset, its genomic DNA, was split evenly across several immunoSEQ plates. This table comes from immunoSEQ multiplex PCR, and its TCRdb copy is limited to in-frame clones, with some not included. The table has about 1,500,000 clones, roughly 96% seen once. Study-wide findings and caveats: The researchers took only blood, and tissue repertoires probably look different.

The gene calls are TRBV7-2 and TRBJ1-1, with D hard to call. The TCR originated in a man aged 25 to 40 in good health. The sequenced sample consisted of naive CD4+ T cells sorted from blood. The subset was: CD45RA+ positively selected. In nucleotides, the CDR3 is TGTGCCAGCAGATCGAGCGGTGTATCTGAAGCTTTCTTT. It encodes CASRSSGVSEAFF.